A selection of T cell receptor beta chains follows, all from one sample in a study of TIL therapy for anti-PD-1-resistant metastatic lung cancer. Here immunoSEQ multiplex PCR was the method, and the copy in TCRdb shows in-frame clones only, minus some. The table lists about 26,000 clones, 63% of them singletons, with around 16% in the top ten. Material: tumor tissue, obtained at baseline. Every receptor here comes from a woman between 30 and 80 years old with non-small cell lung cancer. The CDR3 runs from the conserved cysteine through the conserved F or W. D genes are given only for firm matches. Clone sizes are given selectively: once, few, many, or a class where the clone is expanded.

TRBJ1-2,NA,TRBV6-1,NA,CASSEAGLSYTF,TGTGCCAGCAGTGAAGCGGGGTTAAGCTACACCTTC
TRBJ1-5,NA,TRBV5-1,NA,CASSLAGLKNQPQHF,TGCGCCAGCAGCTTGGCTGGGTTGAAAAATCAGCCCCAGCATTTT
TRBJ2-5,NA,TRBV20-1,NA,CSARMGETQYF,TGCAGTGCTAGAATGGGGGAGACCCAGTACTTC
TRBJ1-3,NA,TRBV7-9,few,CASSFPLRDYTIYF,TGTGCCAGCAGCTTTCCGCTTCGTGACTACACCATATATTTT
TRBJ1-3,TRBD1,TRBV9,few,CASSAGQGARNTIYF,TGTGCCAGCAGCGCTGGACAGGGGGCTAGAAACACCATATATTTT
TRBJ2-1,NA,TRBV5-6,few,CASNSGAEQFF,TGTGCCAGCAACTCCGGCGCTGAGCAGTTCTTC
TRBJ2-3,NA,TRBV11-3,NA,CASSWTRTSTDTQYF,TGTGCCAGCAGCTGGACGAGAACTAGCACAGATACGCAGTATTTT
TRBJ2-5,TRBD2,TRBV6-5,NA,CASSFSGRETQYF,TGTGCCAGCAGTTTTAGCGGGAGAGAGACCCAGTACTTC
TRBJ1-5,NA,TRBV19,NA,CASSTDSNQPQHF,TGTGCCAGTAGTACCGATAGCAATCAGCCCCAGCATTTT
TRBJ2-2,TRBD2,TRBV4-1,NA,CASSQGQAGPTGELFF,TGCGCCAGCAGCCAAGGTCAAGCGGGACCGACCGGGGAGCTGTTTTTT
TRBJ2-1,NA,TRBV5-4,NA,CASSFMDNEQFF,TGTGCCAGCAGCTTCATGGACAATGAGCAGTTCTTC
TRBJ2-1,NA,TRBV7-2,NA,CASSLYLKAVEQFF,TGTGCCAGCAGCCTATACCTCAAGGCGGTTGAGCAGTTCTTC
TRBJ1-3,NA,TRBV6-1,NA,CASSVSGGRSGNTIYF,TGTGCCAGCAGTGTATCAGGCGGTCGCTCTGGAAACACCATATATTTT
TRBJ2-5,TRBD2,TRBV4-1,NA,CASSQPSGGDQETQYF,TGCGCCAGCAGCCAACCTAGCGGGGGGGATCAAGAGACCCAGTACTTC
TRBJ2-7,TRBD2,TRBV6-7,once,CASSQAGTSGYEQYF,TGTGCCAGCAGTCAAGCCGGGACTAGCGGCTACGAGCAGTACTTC
TRBJ2-7,TRBD2,TRBV7-2,few,CASSLTAGVREQYF,TGTGCCAGCAGCTTAACCGCGGGAGTACGCGAGCAGTACTTC
TRBJ1-1,TRBD1,TRBV6-4,NA,CASRDRGGTEAFF,TGTGCCAGCAGGGACAGGGGTGGTACTGAAGCTTTCTTT
TRBJ1-1,NA,TRBV7-8,NA,CASSFSLGLVNTEAFF,TGTGCCAGCAGCTTCTCCTTAGGGCTAGTGAACACTGAAGCTTTCTTT
TRBJ2-2,NA,TRBV12-1,NA,CASSLGQTGGPSGELFF,TGTGCCAGCAGCCTTGGGCAGACGGGAGGGCCGTCCGGGGAGCTGTTTTTT
TRBJ1-5,NA,TRBV19,few,CASQRDSNQPQHF,TGTGCCAGCCAGAGAGATAGCAATCAGCCCCAGCATTTT
TRBJ1-5,NA,TRBV11-2,NA,CASSLEGTDQPQHF,TGTGCCAGCAGCTTAGAGGGGACCGATCAGCCCCAGCATTTT
TRBJ2-7,TRBD2,TRBV2,NA,CASSEHLAGAGRKVGEQYF,TGTGCCAGCAGTGAACACCTAGCGGGAGCAGGCCGGAAAGTGGGGGAGCAGTACTTC
TRBJ1-2,NA,TRBV11-2,few,CASSPQGSYGYTF,TGTGCCAGCAGCCCTCAGGGTTCTTATGGCTACACCTTC
TRBJ1-4,NA,TRBV14,NA,CASSQTRTPSEKLFF,TGTGCCAGCAGCCAGACAAGGACACCTAGTGAAAAACTGTTTTTT
TRBJ2-3,NA,TRBV5-4,NA,CASSLGQGGTDTQYF,TGTGCCAGCAGCTTGGGGCAGGGAGGCACAGATACGCAGTATTTT
TRBJ1-2,NA,TRBV11-2,few,CASSLGIRGYTF,TGTGCCAGCAGCTTAGGTATCCGAGGCTACACCTTC
TRBJ2-2,NA,TRBV5-5,NA,CASSLIVPGELFF,TGTGCCAGCAGCTTAATAGTTCCCGGGGAGCTGTTTTTT
TRBJ2-1,TRBD2,TRBV5-1,NA,CASSWSVREGRNEQFF,TGCGCCAGCAGTTGGAGTGTGAGGGAGGGGAGGAATGAGCAGTTCTTC
TRBJ2-7,TRBD2,TRBV19,once,CASSINPSGPYEQYF,TGTGCCAGTAGTATTAACCCTAGCGGGCCCTACGAGCAGTACTTC
TRBJ2-2,NA,TRBV6-1,NA,CASSGTGPPNTGELFF,TGTGCCAGCAGTGGGACGGGACCGCCAAACACCGGGGAGCTGTTTTTT
TRBJ1-2,NA,TRBV9,NA,CASSVGRQAYGYTF,TGTGCCAGCAGCGTAGGTCGACAGGCCTATGGCTACACCTTC
TRBJ2-4,NA,TRBV10-3,NA,CAISEGANIQYF,TGTGCCATCAGTGAAGGGGCGAACATTCAGTACTTC
TRBJ2-1,NA,TRBV29-1,medium-sized,CSVESVSSYNEQFF,TGCAGCGTTGAAAGCGTGAGCTCCTACAATGAGCAGTTCTTC
TRBJ2-1,NA,TRBV11-3,NA,CASSLESSSYNEQFF,TGTGCCAGCAGCTTAGAAAGTAGCTCCTACAATGAGCAGTTCTTC
TRBJ2-1,TRBD2,TRBV7-6,NA,CASSLVGRTSHGYSYNEQFF,TGTGCCAGCAGCTTAGTTGGGAGGACTAGCCATGGCTATTCCTACAATGAGCAGTTCTTC
TRBJ2-5,NA,TRBV6-5,NA,CASSYVGGRETQYF,TGTGCCAGCAGTTACGTCGGGGGTCGAGAGACCCAGTACTTC
TRBJ1-1,TRBD1,TRBV9,NA,CASSFYQGALNTEAFF,TGTGCCAGCAGCTTTTATCAGGGGGCACTGAACACTGAAGCTTTCTTT
TRBJ2-1,NA,TRBV28,NA,CASSPTDYNEQFF,TGTGCCAGCAGTCCGACGGATTACAATGAGCAGTTCTTC
TRBJ2-7,TRBD1,TRBV6-1,NA,CASNVRQGDYEQYF,TGTGCCAGCAATGTCCGACAGGGGGACTACGAGCAGTACTTC
TRBJ2-6,NA,TRBV19,NA,CASSITAGRGANVLTF,TGTGCCAGTAGTATCACGGCAGGTCGTGGGGCCAACGTCCTGACTTTC
TRBJ2-2,NA,TRBV10-1,NA,CASSKRLAGELFF,TGCGCCAGCAGTAAAAGACTAGCCGGGGAGCTGTTTTTT
TRBJ2-7,NA,TRBV29-1,NA,CSVEGLQTTEQYF,TGCAGCGTAGAGGGTCTCCAAACTACCGAGCAGTACTTC
TRBJ2-5,NA,TRBV1,NA,CTSSLPGTGTETQYF,TGCACCAGCAGCCTTCCCGGGACAGGGACTGAGACCCAGTACTTC
TRBJ2-1,TRBD1,TRBV29-1,once,CSVLTGSSYNEQFF,TGCAGCGTCCTGACAGGGAGCTCCTACAATGAGCAGTTCTTC
TRBJ2-3,TRBD2,TRBV5-1,NA,CASNGGRGPDTQYF,TGCGCCAGTAACGGCGGGAGGGGACCAGATACGCAGTATTTT
TRBJ2-1,TRBD2,TRBV19,NA,CASSMDRAAGIYEQFF,TGTGCCAGTAGTATGGATCGGGCAGCGGGGATTTATGAGCAGTTCTTC
TRBJ2-1,TRBD2,TRBV4-2,NA,CASSQGTSGRDEQFF,TGTGCCAGCAGCCAGGGGACTAGCGGGCGGGATGAGCAGTTCTTC
TRBJ2-7,TRBD1,TRBV5-4,NA,CASSPGQGAGYEQYF,TGTGCCAGCAGCCCCGGACAGGGGGCAGGCTACGAGCAGTACTTC
TRBJ2-1,NA,TRBV7-9,few,CASSLDLSYNEQFF,TGTGCCAGCAGCTTAGATCTGTCCTACAATGAGCAGTTCTTC
TRBJ1-1,TRBD1,TRBV19,NA,CASSTTGGNTEAFF,TGTGCCAGTAGTACGACAGGGGGGAACACTGAAGCTTTCTTT
TRBJ1-3,NA,TRBV7-2,NA,CASSFGTLSGNTIYF,TGTGCCAGCAGCTTCGGGACTCTCTCTGGAAACACCATATATTTT
TRBJ2-2,NA,TRBV4-1,few,CASSGRTERLGELFF,TGCGCCAGCAGCGGTCGGACAGAGCGACTCGGGGAGCTGTTTTTT
TRBJ2-1,NA,TRBV20-1,NA,CSARGRNEQFF,TGCAGTGCTAGGGGGCGCAATGAGCAGTTCTTC